The rows below give T cell receptor beta chains drawn from one sample of a study of identical twins. TCRdb fed the 5' RACE reads into MiXCR, producing one record per CDR3 protein. The data hold roughly 1,500,000 distinct CDR3 sequences, with around 33% observed a single time. The sequencing input was cord blood. The receptors here all came from a newborn girl in good health. The CDR3 runs from the conserved cysteine through the conserved F or W. Fields, in order: CDR3 protein, CDR3 DNA, V gene, J gene, clone size, D gene. A D gene is named only where the DNA matches it firmly. Size is stated for part of the rows, as once, few or many counts, or as a class when the clone is expanded.

CASSHRGLDGAEAFF	TGTGCCAGCTCACACAGGGGGCTTGACGGGGCTGAAGCTTTCTTT	TRBV18	TRBJ1-1	few	TRBD1
CASSYGGRNTEAFF	TGTGCCAGCAGTTACGGGGGTCGGAACACTGAAGCTTTCTTT	TRBV6-2/TRBV6-3	TRBJ1-1	few	NA
CASSLERMEETQYF	TGTGCCAGCAGCTTGGAGCGTATGGAAGAGACCCAGTACTTC	TRBV5-4	TRBJ2-5	once	NA
CASSSRTDYNEQFF	TGTGCCAGCAGCTCCCGGACAGATTACAATGAGCAGTTCTTC	TRBV7-9	TRBJ2-1	NA	NA
CSVRVVFWSTDTQYF	TGCAGCGTCCGGGTGGTTTTTTGGAGCACAGATACGCAGTATTTT	TRBV29-1	TRBJ2-3	NA	NA
CASSVPGLASYNEQFF	TGTGCCAGCAGCGTACCGGGACTAGCATCCTACAATGAGCAGTTCTTC	TRBV9	TRBJ2-1	few	TRBD2
CASTLLAGTTPYEQYF	TGCGCCAGCACTCTACTAGCGGGTACTACCCCCTACGAGCAGTACTTC	TRBV5-1	TRBJ2-7	NA	TRBD2
CSARERHGRVYGYTF	TGCAGTGCTAGAGAACGACACGGAAGAGTCTATGGCTACACCTTC	TRBV20-1	TRBJ1-2	NA	NA
CATSDSPNQPQHF	TGTGCCACCAGTGACTCCCCAAATCAGCCCCAGCATTTT	TRBV24-1	TRBJ1-5	few	NA
CASSEVWRRTEAFF	TGTGCCAGCAGTGAAGTGTGGAGACGGACTGAAGCTTTCTTT	TRBV6-1	TRBJ1-1	NA	NA
CASSQDSDYRGTDTQYF	TGCGCCAGCAGCCAAGATTCGGACTATAGAGGCACAGATACGCAGTATTTT	TRBV4-1	TRBJ2-3	few	NA
CASSQDMGPRTEAFF	TGTGCCAGCAGCCAAGATATGGGGCCGAGGACTGAAGCTTTCTTT	TRBV4-2	TRBJ1-1	few	NA
CASRAGLADSTDTQYF	TGCGCCAGCAGGGCGGGACTAGCGGACAGCACAGATACGCAGTATTTT	TRBV5-1	TRBJ2-3	NA	TRBD2